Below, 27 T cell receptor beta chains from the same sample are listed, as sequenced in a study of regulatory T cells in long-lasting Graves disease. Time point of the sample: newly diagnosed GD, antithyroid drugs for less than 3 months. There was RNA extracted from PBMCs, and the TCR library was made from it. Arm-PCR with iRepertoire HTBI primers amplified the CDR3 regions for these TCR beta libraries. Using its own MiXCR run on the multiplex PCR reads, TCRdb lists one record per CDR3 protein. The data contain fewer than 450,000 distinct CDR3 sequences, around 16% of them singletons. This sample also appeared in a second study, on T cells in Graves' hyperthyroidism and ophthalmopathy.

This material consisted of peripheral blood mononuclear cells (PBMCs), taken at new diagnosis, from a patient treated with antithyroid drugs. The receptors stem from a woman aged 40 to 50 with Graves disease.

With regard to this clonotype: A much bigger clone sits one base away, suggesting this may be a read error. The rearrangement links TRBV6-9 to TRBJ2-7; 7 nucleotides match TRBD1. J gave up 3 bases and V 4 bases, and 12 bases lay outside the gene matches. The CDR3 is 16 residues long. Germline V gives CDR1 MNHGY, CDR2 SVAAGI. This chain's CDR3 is CASSSKMDRRNYEQYF. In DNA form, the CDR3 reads TGTGCCAGCAGTTCTAAGATGGACAGGAGAAACTACGAGCAGTACTTC.

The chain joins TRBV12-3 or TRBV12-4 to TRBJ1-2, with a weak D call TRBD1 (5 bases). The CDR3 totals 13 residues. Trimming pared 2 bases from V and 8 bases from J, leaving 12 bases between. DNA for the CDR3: TGTGCCAGCAGTTTAAGGGGACGTGGCGGCTACACCTTC. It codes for CASSLRGRGGYTF.

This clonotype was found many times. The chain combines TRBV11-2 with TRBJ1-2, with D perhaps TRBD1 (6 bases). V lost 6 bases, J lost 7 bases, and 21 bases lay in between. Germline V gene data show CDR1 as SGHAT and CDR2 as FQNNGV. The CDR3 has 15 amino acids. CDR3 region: CASSRHGQPPSGYTF. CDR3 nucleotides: TGTGCCAGCAGTCGGCACGGACAGCCTCCCAGTGGCTACACCTTC.

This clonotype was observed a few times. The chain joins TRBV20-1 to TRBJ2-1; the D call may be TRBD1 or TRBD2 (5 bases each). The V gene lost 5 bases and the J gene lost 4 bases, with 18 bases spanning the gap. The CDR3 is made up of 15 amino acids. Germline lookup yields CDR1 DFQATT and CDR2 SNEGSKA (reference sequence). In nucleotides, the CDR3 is TGCAGTGCTTATTTCTTGAGCGGACAATACAATGAGCAGTTCTTC. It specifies CSAYFLSGQYNEQFF.

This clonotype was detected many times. The CDR3 loop reads CASSLNPGHSTDTQYF. CDR3 DNA sequence: TGTGCCAGCAGCTTAAATCCCGGACATAGCACAGATACGCAGTATTTT. V usage is TRBV7-2 and J usage is TRBJ2-3; weak D call: TRBD1 (5 bases). Trimming left V 2 bases short and J 0 bases short, with 12 bases between. This CDR3 has 16 amino acids. Germline V CDR1 and CDR2: SGHTA, FQGNSA.

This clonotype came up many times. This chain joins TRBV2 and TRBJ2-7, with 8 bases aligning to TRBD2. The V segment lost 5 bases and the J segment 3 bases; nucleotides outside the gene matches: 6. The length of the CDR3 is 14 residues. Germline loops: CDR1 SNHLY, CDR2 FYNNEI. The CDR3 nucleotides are TGTGCCAGCAGTTTGTCTCTAGCGGGCTACGAGCAGTACTTC. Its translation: CASSLSLAGYEQYF.

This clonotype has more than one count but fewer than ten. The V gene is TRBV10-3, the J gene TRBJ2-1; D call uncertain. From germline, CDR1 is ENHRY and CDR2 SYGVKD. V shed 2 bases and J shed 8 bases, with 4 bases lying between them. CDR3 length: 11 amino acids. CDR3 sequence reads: CAISEEDEQFF. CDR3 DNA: TGTGCCATCAGTGAGGAGGATGAGCAGTTCTTC.

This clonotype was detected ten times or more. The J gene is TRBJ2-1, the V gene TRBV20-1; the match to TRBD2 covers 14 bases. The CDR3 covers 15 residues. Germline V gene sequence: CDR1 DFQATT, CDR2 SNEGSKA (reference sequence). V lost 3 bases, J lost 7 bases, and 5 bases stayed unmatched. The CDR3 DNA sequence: TGCAGTGCTAGTGGGACTAGCGGGAGTAGGAATGAGCAGTTCTTC. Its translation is CSASGTSGSRNEQFF.

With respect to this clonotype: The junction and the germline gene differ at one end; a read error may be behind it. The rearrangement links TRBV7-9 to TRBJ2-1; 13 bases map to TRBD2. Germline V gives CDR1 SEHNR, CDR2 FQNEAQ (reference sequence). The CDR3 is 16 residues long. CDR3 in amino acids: CASSQPTSGRDNEQFF. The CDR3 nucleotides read TGCGCCAGCAGCCAACCCACTAGCGGGAGGGACAATGAGCAGTTCTTC.

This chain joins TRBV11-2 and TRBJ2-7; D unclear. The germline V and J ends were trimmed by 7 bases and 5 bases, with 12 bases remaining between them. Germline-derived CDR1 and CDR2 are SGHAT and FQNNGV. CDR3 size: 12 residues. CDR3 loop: CASNSLGHEQYF. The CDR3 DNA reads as TGTGCCAGCAACTCGTTGGGTCACGAGCAGTACTTC.

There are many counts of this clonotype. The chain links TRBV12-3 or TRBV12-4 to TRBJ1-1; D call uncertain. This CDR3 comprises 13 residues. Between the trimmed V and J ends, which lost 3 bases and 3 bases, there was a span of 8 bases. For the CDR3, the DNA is TGTGCCAGCAGTTTGTATGGAGACACTGAAGCTTTCTTT. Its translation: CASSLYGDTEAFF.

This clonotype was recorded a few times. In DNA, the CDR3 is TGTGCCAGCAGTCCATTGACAGGGGCGAACACCGGGGAGCTGTTTTTT. This sequence encodes CASSPLTGANTGELFF. The chain recombines TRBV12-3 or TRBV12-4 with TRBJ2-2; 8 bases fit TRBD1. Germline trimming cut 5 bases from V and 0 bases from J; bases unmatched to any gene: 5. The CDR3 is 16 residues long.

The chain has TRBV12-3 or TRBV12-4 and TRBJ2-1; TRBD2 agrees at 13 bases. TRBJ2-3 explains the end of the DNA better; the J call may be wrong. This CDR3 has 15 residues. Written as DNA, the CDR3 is TGTGCCAGCAGTCCGCCTGGACTAGCGGGAGTCCAGCAGTATTTT. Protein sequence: CASSPPGLAGVQQYF.

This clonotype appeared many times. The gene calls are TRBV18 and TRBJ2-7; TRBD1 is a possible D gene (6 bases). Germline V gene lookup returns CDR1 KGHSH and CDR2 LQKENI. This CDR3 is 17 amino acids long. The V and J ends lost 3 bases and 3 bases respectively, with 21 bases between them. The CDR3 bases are TGTGCCAGCTCACCGAGTATGGGATCGCGGACAGACTACGAGCAGTACTTC. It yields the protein CASSPSMGSRTDYEQYF.

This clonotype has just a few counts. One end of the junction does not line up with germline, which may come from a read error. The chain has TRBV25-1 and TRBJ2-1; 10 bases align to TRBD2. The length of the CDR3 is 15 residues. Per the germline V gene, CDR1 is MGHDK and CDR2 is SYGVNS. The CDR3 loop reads CASSEMRGASGSLAF. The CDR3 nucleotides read TGTGCCAGCAGTGAAATGCGGGGGGCTAGCGGGAGCCTTGCCTTC.

The chain's CDR3 is CASSLGTGPYNSPLHF. The CDR3 coding sequence is TGCGCCAGCAGCTTGGGGACAGGGCCCTATAATTCACCCCTCCACTTT. The chain links TRBV5-1 to TRBJ1-6; 8 nucleotides agree with TRBD1. Germline loops: CDR1 SGHRS, CDR2 YFSETQ. V was clipped by 0 bases and J by 2 bases; unmatched bases: 1. This CDR3 is built from 16 residues.

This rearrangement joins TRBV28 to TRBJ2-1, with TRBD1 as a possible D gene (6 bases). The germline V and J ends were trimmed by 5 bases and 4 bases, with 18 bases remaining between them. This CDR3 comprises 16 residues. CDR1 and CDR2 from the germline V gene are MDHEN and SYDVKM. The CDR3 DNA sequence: TGTGCCAGCAGTCCCTCCACAGGGTCCGGGTACAATGAGCAGTTCTTC. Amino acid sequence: CASSPSTGSGYNEQFF.

The CDR3 DNA is TGTGCCAGTAGTATAGGGACCGGAGGGGTCACTGAAGCTTTCTTT. It is translated as CASSIGTGGVTEAFF. This chain links TRBV19 with TRBJ1-1; a weak D match, TRBD1 (5 bases). V was clipped by 1 base and J by 4 bases, with 13 bases between them. The germline gives CDR1 LNHDA, CDR2 SQIVND (reference sequence). CDR3 length: 15 amino acids.

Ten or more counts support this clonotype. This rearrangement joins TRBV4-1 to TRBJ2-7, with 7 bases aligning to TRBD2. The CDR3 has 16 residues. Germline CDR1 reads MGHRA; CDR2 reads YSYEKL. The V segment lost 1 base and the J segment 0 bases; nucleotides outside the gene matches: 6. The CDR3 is CASSQAPSGLSYEQYF. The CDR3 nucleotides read TGCGCCAGCAGCCAAGCCCCTAGCGGCCTCTCCTACGAGCAGTACTTC.

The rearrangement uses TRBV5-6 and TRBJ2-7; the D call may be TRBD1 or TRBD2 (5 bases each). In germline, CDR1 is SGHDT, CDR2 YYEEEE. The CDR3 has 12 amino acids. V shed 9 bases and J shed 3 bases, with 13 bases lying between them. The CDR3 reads CATSGRDYEQYF. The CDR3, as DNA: TGTGCCACCTCGGGACGGGACTACGAGCAGTACTTC.

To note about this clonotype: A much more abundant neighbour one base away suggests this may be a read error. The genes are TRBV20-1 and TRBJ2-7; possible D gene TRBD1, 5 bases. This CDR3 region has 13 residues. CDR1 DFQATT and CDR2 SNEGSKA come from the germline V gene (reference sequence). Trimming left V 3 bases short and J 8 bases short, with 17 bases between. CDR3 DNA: TGCAGTGCTAGGGCAGGGATCGTGGACAAGCAGTACTTC. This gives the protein CSARAGIVDKQYF.

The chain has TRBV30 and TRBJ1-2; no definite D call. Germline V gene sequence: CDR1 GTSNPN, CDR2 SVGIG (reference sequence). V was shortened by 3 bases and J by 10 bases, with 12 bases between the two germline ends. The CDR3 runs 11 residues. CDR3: CAWRGSEAYTF. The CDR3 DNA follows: TGTGCCTGGAGGGGCTCGGAGGCCTACACCTTC.

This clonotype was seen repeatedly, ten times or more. The CDR3 bases are TGTGCCAGCAGCTCCCCATCCGGGACAGACTCCTACGAGCAGTACTTC. This gives the protein CASSSPSGTDSYEQYF. This chain joins TRBV11-2 and TRBJ2-7; the match to TRBD1 covers 7 bases. This CDR3 is 16 amino acids long. The junction had 9 bases not matched to a gene; V was cut back by 4 bases and J by 0 bases. CDR1 and CDR2 (germline): SGHAT, FQNNGV. The whole variable domain, filled in from reference TRBV11-2 and TRBJ2-7, reads EAGVAQSPRYKIIEKRQSVAFWCNPISGHATLYWYQQILGQGPKLLIQFQNNGVVDDSQLPKDRFSAERLKGVDSTLKIQPAKLEDSAVYLCASSSPSGTDSYEQYFGPGTRLTVT.

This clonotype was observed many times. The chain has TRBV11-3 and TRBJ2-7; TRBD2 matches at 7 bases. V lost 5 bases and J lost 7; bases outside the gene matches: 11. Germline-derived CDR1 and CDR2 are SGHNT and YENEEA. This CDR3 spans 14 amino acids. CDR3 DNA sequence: TGTGCCAGCAGCCTTAGACTAGCCACCCCGGAGCAGTACTTC. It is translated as CASSLRLATPEQYF. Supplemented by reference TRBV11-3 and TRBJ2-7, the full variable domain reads EAGVVQSPRYKIIEKKQPVAFWCNPISGHNTLYWYLQNLGQGPELLIRYENEEAVDDSQLPKDRFSAERLKGVDSTLKIQPAELGDSAVYLCASSLRLATPEQYFGPGTRLTVT.

This chain's CDR3 is CATSDGDTGTVSNQPQHF. The CDR3 region has the DNA TGTGCCACCAGTGATGGGGACACCGGGACAGTTAGCAATCAGCCCCAGCATTTT. The V call is TRBV24-1, the J call TRBJ1-5; 7 bases align to TRBD1. Looked up from germline, CDR1 is KGHDR and CDR2 is SFDVKD. This CDR3 has 18 amino acids. J gave up 0 bases and V 3 bases, and 10 bases lay outside the gene matches.

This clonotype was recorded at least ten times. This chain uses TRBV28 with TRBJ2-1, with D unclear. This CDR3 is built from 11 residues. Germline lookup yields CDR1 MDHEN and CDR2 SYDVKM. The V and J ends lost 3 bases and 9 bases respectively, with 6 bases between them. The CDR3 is CASSFFGEQFF. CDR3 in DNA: TGTGCCAGCAGTTTTTTTGGTGAGCAGTTCTTC.

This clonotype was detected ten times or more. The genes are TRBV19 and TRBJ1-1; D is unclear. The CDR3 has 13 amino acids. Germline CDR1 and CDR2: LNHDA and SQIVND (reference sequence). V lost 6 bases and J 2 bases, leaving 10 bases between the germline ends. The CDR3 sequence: CASRGPANTEAFF. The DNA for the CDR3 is TGTGCCAGTAGAGGTCCAGCAAACACTGAAGCTTTCTTT.